The text below deals with one TCR beta chain. These data originate in a study of T cells in Graves' hyperthyroidism and ophthalmopathy. The TCR beta CDR3 regions underwent amplification using RNA transcripts as the source. The HTBI primer set served for first-round RT-PCR of the TCR CDR3. TCRdb redid the calling of the multiplex PCR reads with MiXCR, one entry per CDR3 protein. The table has under 300,000 distinct CDR3 sequences, over 12% seen once. Germline lookup yields CDR1 SGHAT and CDR2 FQNNGV. Trimming at V came to 4 bases and at J to 2 bases, leaving 11 bases not matched to a gene. This CDR3 region has 18 residues.

V and J are TRBV11-2 and TRBJ1-4; 9 bases align to TRBD1. The sample was blood. This receptor was taken from a woman in her 50s with Graves' hyperthyroidism that later progressed to Graves' ophthalmopathy. CDR3 in amino acids: CASSSTGTGFMTNEKLFF. DNA of the CDR3: TGTGCCAGCAGCTCTACCGGGACAGGGTTTATGACTAATGAAAAACTGTTTTTT.